This is a list of T cell receptor beta chains from one sample in a study of T cell responses to AZD1222 COVID-19 vaccine. Measured with immunoSEQ multiplex PCR; TCRdb has only the in-frame clones, and not every one. This table holds approximately 190,000 clones, around 92% found once. Sequenced here: peripheral blood, sampled on day 0 of AZD1222 vaccination. Receptors originate from an adult in good health. The CDR3 runs from the conserved cysteine through the conserved F or W. Each record gives: D gene, J gene, clone size, V gene, CDR3 protein, CDR3 DNA. D genes are given only for firm matches. The size entry is marked missing in some rows and otherwise reads once, few, many or a size class.

.,TRBJ2-7,.,TRBV27,CASADRKGQSSYEQYF,TGTGCCAGCGCCGACCGTAAGGGACAAAGCTCCTACGAGCAGTACTTC
.,TRBJ1-2,.,TRBV6-5,CASSYFTGSRYYGYTF,TGTGCCAGCAGCTACTTTACAGGGAGCCGATACTATGGCTACACCTTC
.,TRBJ2-2,.,TRBV4-2,CASSQPQEGGELFF,TGTGCCAGCAGCCAACCTCAAGAAGGGGGGGAGCTGTTTTTT
.,TRBJ2-7,.,TRBV7-9,CASSLATGAGEQYF,TGTGCCAGCAGCTTAGCGACCGGGGCGGGGGAGCAGTACTTC
.,TRBJ1-2,.,TRBV27,CASSPEGARGYTF,TGTGCCAGCAGCCCGGAAGGGGCGAGGGGCTACACCTTC
TRBD2,TRBJ2-3,.,TRBV7-3,CASSPGGFVTDTQYF,TGTGCCAGCAGCCCGGGAGGGTTCGTTACAGATACGCAGTATTTT
.,TRBJ1-4,.,TRBV6-1,CASSEGWEGTNEKLFF,TGTGCCAGCAGTGAAGGATGGGAAGGAACTAATGAAAAACTGTTTTTT
TRBD1,TRBJ2-3,.,TRBV5-1,CASSLGDRDTDTQYF,TGCGCCAGCAGCTTGGGAGACAGGGATACAGATACGCAGTATTTT
TRBD2,TRBJ2-3,.,TRBV5-4,CASSLGPSGKTDTQYF,TGTGCCAGCAGCTTGGGGCCTAGCGGGAAAACAGATACGCAGTATTTT
TRBD1,TRBJ2-1,.,TRBV30,CAWRDRYNEQFF,TGTGCCTGGAGGGACAGGTACAATGAGCAGTTCTTC
TRBD2,TRBJ2-1,.,TRBV19,CASRLAGDNEQFF,TGTGCCAGTAGACTAGCGGGAGACAATGAGCAGTTCTTC
.,TRBJ2-7,.,TRBV28,CASRGGGFYEQYF,TGTGCCAGCAGGGGAGGGGGCTTCTACGAGCAGTACTTC
.,TRBJ2-5,.,TRBV27,CASGAGETQYF,TGTGCCAGCGGGGCCGGGGAGACCCAGTACTTC
TRBD1,TRBJ1-4,.,TRBV9,CASSVAGQGNEKLFF,TGTGCCAGCAGCGTAGCTGGACAGGGTAATGAAAAACTGTTTTTT
TRBD2,TRBJ2-7,.,TRBV5-4,CASSYAGGTTYEQYF,TGTGCCAGCAGTTACGCGGGGGGGACAACGTACGAGCAGTACTTC
TRBD2,TRBJ2-1,.,TRBV6-5,CASRASGRPNEQFF,TGTGCCAGCAGAGCTAGCGGGAGGCCCAATGAGCAGTTCTTC
.,TRBJ2-7,.,TRBV7-9,CASSPDILSEQYF,TGTGCCAGCAGCCCGGACATCTTGTCCGAGCAGTACTTC
.,TRBJ1-2,once,TRBV27,CASSYTTGVFNYGYTF,TGTGCCAGCAGTTATACTACAGGAGTATTTAACTATGGCTACACCTTC
.,TRBJ2-3,.,TRBV5-6,CASSSTKTQYF,TGTGCCAGCAGCTCGACGAAGACGCAGTATTTT
.,TRBJ2-2,once,TRBV6-5,CASSFLVDTGELFF,TGTGCCAGCAGTTTTCTAGTGGACACCGGGGAGCTGTTTTTT
.,TRBJ1-1,.,TRBV6-2/TRBV6-3,CASSQGGHTEAFF,TGTGCCAGCAGTCAGGGAGGACACACTGAAGCTTTCTTT